This T cell receptor beta chain is from a study of blood T cell repertoires in COVID-19. J gave up 2 bases and V 1 base, and 4 bases lay outside the gene matches. Germline CDR1 is SGHTA and CDR2 is FQGNSA. The CDR3 covers 15 residues. Repertoires were generated with immunoSEQ multiplex PCR, while TCRdb's copy carries only in-frame clones and drops some. The table includes roughly 80,000 clones, 85% to 90% detected once. The source is a woman older than 75 with acute or convalescent COVID-19. The chain combines TRBV7-2 with TRBJ2-7; TRBD2 agrees at 8 bases. Sequencing was carried out using peripheral blood. The CDR3 protein is CASSLGSGVAYEQYF. In DNA form, the CDR3 reads TGTGCCAGCAGCTTAGGTAGCGGGGTAGCCTACGAGCAGTACTTC.